This record looks at one T cell receptor beta chain sequence and its context. Generated by immunoSEQ multiplex PCR, the TCRdb table keeps only in-frame clones and is missing some. The sample lists about 2.2 million clones, 85% to 95% occurring once. The data were taken from a study of shared clonotypes between healthy human individuals. Terminally differentiated effector memory CD45RA+ cells were excluded by CCR7 positive selection of CD45RO-negative cells. Donation came from healthy HIV-negative adults that had no recent acute infections or vaccinations. The receptor was isolated from a man between 18 and 29 years old in good health. Some clones in this sample may be carry-over from other donors' samples. Sequenced: naive CD8+ T cells from PBMCs.

Written as DNA, the CDR3 is TGCAGCGCCGGAATCCCCGACAGGACGAACACCGGGGAGCTGTTTTTT. Its translation: CSAGIPDRTNTGELFF. The chain employs TRBV29-1 and TRBJ2-2, with a weak D call TRBD1 (6 bases). Per germline, CDR1 SQVTM and CDR2 ANQGSEA. V was cut by 7 bases and J by 0 bases, with 18 bases left in between. The CDR3 has 16 residues.